A selection of T cell receptor beta chains follows, all from one sample in a study of T cells in tuberculosis. TCRdb's table, derived via immunoSEQ multiplex PCR, lists solely in-frame clones and lacks some. Here the sample spans around 25,000 clones, roughly nine tenths being singletons. Sample: PBMCs. The receptors come from a donor aged 10 to 29 with latent tuberculosis or without tuberculosis infection. Some clones in this sample may be carry-over from other donors' samples. Each CDR3 is given with its conserved first and last residue. D genes are given only for firm matches. Some rows have no size entry. The others give once, few or many, or a class for an expanded clone.

d_call	v_call	clone_size	j_call	cdr3_aa	cdr3_nt
NA	TRBV15	NA	TRBJ2-7	CATSRDGQGNRYEQYF	TGTGCCACCAGCAGAGATGGGCAGGGAAATCGCTACGAGCAGTACTTC
NA	TRBV2	NA	TRBJ2-7	CASRTRDSKFVGAYEQYF	TGTGCCAGCAGGACCCGGGACTCTAAATTTGTTGGGGCCTACGAGCAGTACTTC
NA	TRBV6-5	NA	TRBJ1-2	CASSSLSGHRNYGYTF	TGTGCCAGCAGTTCCCTCAGCGGCCACCGAAACTATGGCTACACCTTC
NA	TRBV27	NA	TRBJ1-3	CASSFRGYSGNTIYF	TGTGCCAGCAGTTTTAGGGGATACTCTGGAAACACCATATATTTT
NA	TRBV30	NA	TRBJ2-2	CAWSVEHTGELFF	TGTGCCTGGAGTGTGGAGCACACCGGGGAGCTGTTTTTT
TRBD1	TRBV9	NA	TRBJ1-2	CASSLGTEGYGYTF	TGTGCCAGCAGCTTGGGGACAGAAGGCTATGGCTACACCTTC
NA	TRBV5-6	few	TRBJ1-5	CASSLWGDGDQPQHF	TGTGCCAGCAGCTTGTGGGGGGACGGGGATCAGCCCCAGCATTTT
NA	TRBV20-1	NA	TRBJ1-1	CSAEADTEAFF	TGCAGTGCGGAAGCGGACACTGAAGCTTTCTTT
TRBD1	TRBV9	once	TRBJ1-4	CASSPGQATNEKLFF	TGTGCCAGCAGCCCCGGACAGGCAACTAATGAAAAACTGTTTTTT
NA	TRBV5-1	NA	TRBJ2-3	CASSLNRVPDTQYF	TGCGCCAGCAGCTTGAATCGGGTTCCTGATACGCAGTATTTT
TRBD1	TRBV11-2	NA	TRBJ1-2	CASSRSPRKTGISNYGYTF	TGTGCCAGCAGCCGTTCGCCGAGAAAGACAGGGATTTCCAACTATGGCTACACCTTC
NA	TRBV4-2	NA	TRBJ2-7	CASSQERAGNRYEQYF	TGTGCCAGCAGCCAAGAGCGGGCCGGGAATCGCTACGAGCAGTACTTC
NA	TRBV15	NA	TRBJ2-1	CATSRLGTYEQFF	TGTGCCACCAGCAGACTAGGAACCTATGAGCAGTTCTTC
TRBD2	TRBV10-3	NA	TRBJ2-5	CAAWDPGHSGRFQETQYF	TGTGCCGCCTGGGACCCGGGGCATAGCGGGAGGTTCCAAGAGACCCAGTACTTC
TRBD2	TRBV13	NA	TRBJ2-7	CASSGRLASSYEQYF	TGTGCCAGCAGCGGCCGACTAGCGAGCTCCTACGAGCAGTACTTC
TRBD2	TRBV5-1	once	TRBJ2-5	CASSLAGGPGTQYF	TGCGCCAGCAGCTTAGCGGGAGGGCCGGGGACCCAGTACTTC